This entry lists 3 T cell receptor beta chains sequenced from one sample in a study of blood T cell repertoires in COVID-19. Libraries were prepared by immunoSEQ multiplex PCR; TCRdb keeps only in-frame clonotypes and omits some of them. The repertoire has about 170,000 clones, 65% to 85% of them found once; the top ten carry about 19%. The sequenced sample consisted of peripheral blood. These receptor sequences come from a woman aged 70-85 years who had recovered from COVID-19.

The V gene is TRBV7-3, the J gene TRBJ1-1; TRBD1 matches at 10 bases. The germline V gene has CDR1 SGHTA and CDR2 FQGTGA. V lost 0 bases, J lost 7 bases, and 5 bases stayed unmatched. The CDR3 loop spans 15 amino acids. The DNA of the CDR3 is TGTGCCAGCAGCTTAACGGGGACAGGGGTATATGAAGCTTTCTTT. Translating gives CASSLTGTGVYEAFF.

The J gene is TRBJ1-2, the V gene TRBV5-6, with unresolved D. The CDR3 length is 15 residues. V lost 0 bases, J lost 0 bases, and 9 bases lay in between. The V gene's germline CDR1 is SGHDT and CDR2 YYEEEE. CDR3 protein: CASSLAQVANYGYTF. DNA for the CDR3: TGTGCCAGCAGCTTGGCCCAGGTAGCTAACTATGGCTACACCTTC.

The chain joins TRBV10-1 to TRBJ2-3; no clear D. Germline V gives CDR1 WNHNN, CDR2 SYGVQD (reference sequence). The CDR3 covers 12 residues. With 5 bases removed from V and 4 bases from J, the gap between germline ends came to 7 bases. DNA for the CDR3: TGCGCCAGCAGTCCAGGCCCAGATACGCAGTATTTT. Translated: CASSPGPDTQYF.